The clone carrying this TCR beta chain was counted a few times. The antigen is not known. The CDR3 regions of TCR beta were amplified from RNA transcripts. TCR CDR3 regions were first amplified by RT-PCR with HTBI primers. In TCRdb, the multiplex PCR reads were re-called with MiXCR into one record per CDR3 protein. The sample shows about 300,000 distinct CDR3 sequences, roughly 19% of them seen only once. V lost 4 bases to trimming and J lost 1 base, with 20 bases between them. This CDR3 comprises 17 residues. CDR1 is SGHDT and CDR2 is YYEEEE in the germline V gene. The sample originates from a study of T cells in Graves' hyperthyroidism and ophthalmopathy. Regarding the study as a whole: Separating ophthalmopathy from stable hyperthyroidism was achieved by a 13 V-J model.

Those patients with uncontrolled infection, other autoimmune disease, pregnancy or lactation were excluded. Based on clinical symptoms, serum thyroxine and TRAb, thyroid ultrasound and orbital computed tomography, diagnoses were reached. The PBMCs were taken from under 12 ml of fresh peripheral blood. This clonotype originated in a man in his fifties with Graves' ophthalmopathy. The sample taken for sequencing was blood. The gene calls are TRBV5-6 and TRBJ1-1; D possibly corresponds to TRBD1 (5 bases). The CDR3 reads CASSPSDKGIKNTEAFF. The CDR3 region has the DNA TGTGCCAGCAGCCCCAGCGACAAGGGGATCAAGAACACTGAAGCTTTCTTT.